Shown below are 23 T cell receptor beta chains from a single sample sequenced in a study of blood T cell repertoires in COVID-19. Here immunoSEQ multiplex PCR was the method, and the copy in TCRdb shows in-frame clones only, minus some. The sample consists of some 170,000 clones, roughly 76% of them appearing once. Sequencing used peripheral blood. The source of these receptors is a woman aged 40 to 50 with COVID-19, enrolled during active disease.

The gene calls are TRBV9 and TRBJ1-1, with no clear D. V gave up 3 bases and J gave up 1 base, with 7 bases separating them. From germline, CDR1 is SGDLS and CDR2 YYNGEE. The CDR3 loop spans 13 amino acids. The CDR3 DNA reads TGTGCCAGCAGCGCGAGACAGAACACTGAAGCTTTCTTT. It codes for CASSARQNTEAFF.

The count of this clone is one. The J gene is TRBJ2-2, the V gene TRBV5-1; D uncertain. CDR3 length: 12 residues. From germline, CDR1 is SGHRS and CDR2 YFSETQ. The V end was cut by 2 bases, the J end by 6 bases, with 5 bases between. The CDR3 reads CASSFVSGELFF. The DNA of the CDR3 is TGCGCCAGCAGCTTCGTGTCCGGGGAGCTGTTTTTT.

The chain recombines TRBV7-8 with TRBJ2-1, with D hard to call. The CDR3 runs to 13 residues. The ends were cut back, 5 bases at V and 5 bases at J, with 10 bases in the middle. Germline V CDR1 and CDR2: SGHVS, FQNEAQ. The CDR3 region has the DNA TGTGCCAGCAGCCACTACCATGACAATGAGCAGTTCTTC. It yields the protein CASSHYHDNEQFF.

V and J are TRBV6-5 and TRBJ1-4; no firm D call. Between the trimmed V and J ends, which lost 4 bases and 4 bases, there was a span of 10 bases. Germline V CDR1 and CDR2: MNHEY, SVGAGI. The CDR3 runs 14 residues. The CDR3: CASSSRVNNEKLFF. Here the CDR3 DNA reads TGTGCCAGCAGTTCGCGGGTGAATAATGAAAAACTGTTTTTT.

The chain links TRBV7-9 to TRBJ2-2, with 7 bases lining up with TRBD2. The trim removed 5 bases at V and 1 base at J, leaving 7 bases unmatched. The CDR3 is 16 amino acids. Per germline, CDR1 SEHNR and CDR2 FQNEAQ (reference sequence). The CDR3 nucleotides read TGTGCCAGCAGCACTCGTGCGGGGGAGAACACCGGGGAGCTGTTTTTT. Translating gives CASSTRAGENTGELFF.

The table lists this clone with a count of one. The V call is TRBV7-9, the J call TRBJ2-1; D possibly corresponds to TRBD2 (5 bases). Trimming pared 4 bases from V and 14 bases from J, leaving 15 bases between. CDR3 size: 12 residues. Per germline, CDR1 SEHNR and CDR2 FQNEAQ (reference sequence). The CDR3 region is CASSSRTGSKFF. The CDR3 DNA reads TGTGCCAGCAGCTCCCGGACGGGGAGCAAGTTCTTC.

The rearrangement uses TRBV19 and TRBJ2-5; 8 bases are shared with TRBD1. The CDR3 sequence is 15 residues long. The germline gives CDR1 LNHDA, CDR2 SQIVND (reference sequence). Trimming took 7 bases from V and 3 from J; bases not matched to a gene: 10. CDR3 protein: CASKAGTGKKETQYF. DNA for the CDR3: TGTGCCAGTAAAGCCGGGACAGGCAAAAAAGAGACCCAGTACTTC. The full variable domain, completed using reference TRBV19 and TRBJ2-5, is DGGITQSPKYLFRKEGQNVTLSCEQNLNHDAMYWYRQDPGQGLRLIYYSQIVNDFQKGDIAEGYSVSREKKESFPLTVTSAQKNPTAFYLCASKAGTGKKETQYFGPGTRLLVL.

This chain connects TRBV7-9 to TRBJ2-5, with TRBD2 as a possible D gene (5 bases). Trimming took off 4 bases at V and 3 bases at J, with 6 bases between the two ends. Germline V gene sequence: CDR1 SEHNR, CDR2 FQNEAQ (reference sequence). The CDR3 extends over 12 amino acids. The CDR3 sequence: CASSSGKETQYF. For the CDR3, the DNA is TGTGCCAGCAGCTCGGGAAAAGAGACCCAGTACTTC.

The chain joins TRBV28 to TRBJ2-1; D is undetermined. Trimming removed 6 bases from V and 8 bases from J, with 8 bases in between. Germline CDR1 reads MDHEN; CDR2 reads SYDVKM. This CDR3 is built from 11 residues. The CDR3 DNA sequence: TGTGCCAGCAGCAACACCCATGAGCAGTTCTTC. Translating it yields CASSNTHEQFF.

This clone was found once. The CDR3: CASSREKTQGAGDTGELFF. CDR3 bases: TGTGCCAGCAGCCGTGAGAAAACCCAGGGGGCGGGGGACACCGGGGAGCTGTTTTTT. The V gene is TRBV5-6, the J gene TRBJ2-2, with TRBD1 as a possible D gene (8 bases). Trimming took 4 bases from V and 3 from J, leaving 25 bases between them. CDR1 is SGHDT, CDR2 YYEEEE, per germline. CDR3 length equals 19 residues.

The chain links TRBV3-1 (or the pseudogene TRBV3-2) to TRBJ2-7, with TRBD1 identical over 10 bases. Unmatched junction bases numbered 10, after V lost 1 base and J lost 4 bases. The germline V gene encodes CDR1 LGHDT and CDR2 YNNKEL (reference sequence). CDR3 length: 17 amino acids. CDR3 coding DNA: TGTGCCAGCAGCCAAGCGGGACAGGGGATGGCGCTGTACGAGCAGTACTTC. This encodes CASSQAGQGMALYEQYF.

The CDR3: CASRRSGPYRSSYTF. The DNA of the CDR3 is TGTGCCAGCAGAAGAAGCGGGCCTTACCGCTCGAGCTACACCTTC. The rearrangement uses TRBV28 and TRBJ1-2; D is undetermined. Germline CDR1 MDHEN, CDR2 SYDVKM. The CDR3 extends over 15 amino acids. The V end lost 6 bases, the J end lost 9 bases, and 23 bases lay between the germline ends.

This clone was seen a single time. J is TRBJ1-4 and V is TRBV3-1 (or the pseudogene TRBV3-2); D is perhaps TRBD1 (6 bases). This CDR3 comprises 14 residues. Trimming took 7 bases from V and 1 from J, leaving 10 bases between them. Germline V gene data show CDR1 as LGHDT and CDR2 as YNNKEL (reference sequence). Written as DNA, the CDR3 is TGTGCCAGCACCGCAGGGGAAACTAATGAAAAACTGTTTTTT. This encodes CASTAGETNEKLFF.

The J gene is TRBJ1-4, the V gene TRBV7-2; D may be TRBD1 (6 bases). The CDR3 sequence is 16 residues long. V was shortened by 1 base and J by 4 bases, with 13 bases between the two germline ends. The germline CDR1 and CDR2 sequences are SGHTA and FQGNSA. CDR3 loop: CASSLDYRVGNEKLFF. CDR3 DNA sequence: TGTGCCAGCAGCTTAGATTACAGGGTTGGTAATGAAAAACTGTTTTTT. Variable domain in full (rest from reference TRBV7-2 and TRBJ1-4): GAGVSQSPSNKVTEKGKDVELRCDPISGHTALYWYRQSLGQGLEFLIYFQGNSAPDKSGLPSDRFSAERTGGSVSTLTIQRTQQEDSAVYLCASSLDYRVGNEKLFFGSGTQLSVL.

The chain couples TRBV6-1 to TRBJ1-5, with a weak D call TRBD1 (5 bases). The V gene lost 3 bases and the J gene lost 4 bases, with 10 bases spanning the gap. Germline values: CDR1 MNHNS, CDR2 SASEGT. The CDR3 length is 14 residues. In DNA form, the CDR3 reads TGTGCCAGCAGTGAGTTAGGGGATAATCAGCCCCAGCATTTT. Amino acids: CASSELGDNQPQHF.

The chain is built from TRBV4-1 and TRBJ2-5; no clear D. Trimming left V 1 base short and J 2 bases short, with 8 bases between. The CDR3 runs 14 residues. Looked up from germline, CDR1 is MGHRA and CDR2 is YSYEKL. The CDR3 DNA reads as TGCGCCAGCAGCCAAGGACAACGACAAGAGACCCAGTACTTC. It specifies CASSQGQRQETQYF.

The chain's CDR3 is CASTVLGLAENNEQFF. CDR3 nucleotide sequence: TGTGCCAGCACCGTATTGGGACTAGCGGAGAACAATGAGCAGTTCTTC. The chain employs TRBV28 and TRBJ2-1, with 11 bases that match TRBD2. The V and J ends lost 7 bases and 5 bases, in that order; junction bases with no gene match: 10. This CDR3 has 16 amino acids. Germline lookup yields CDR1 MDHEN and CDR2 SYDVKM.

The rearrangement joins TRBV29-1 to TRBJ1-2; no definite D call. The CDR3 is made up of 12 amino acids. Deletions cut 5 bases from V and 5 bases from J, with 12 bases between. Germline V gene data show CDR1 as SQVTM and CDR2 as ANQGSEA. Here the CDR3 reads CSVTGTGYGYTF. The DNA of the CDR3 is TGCAGCGTTACCGGTACGGGATATGGCTACACCTTC.

The chain combines TRBV24-1 with TRBJ2-3; 12 bases are a match to TRBD2. J gave up 1 base and V 3 bases, and 7 bases lay outside the gene matches. From germline, CDR1 is KGHDR and CDR2 SFDVKD. This CDR3 contains 18 residues. The CDR3 bases are TGTGCCACCAGTGATACTAGCGGGGGGAGACAGGGCACAGATACGCAGTATTTT. This translates into CATSDTSGGRQGTDTQYF.

V is TRBV6-6 and J is TRBJ1-2, with 12 bases matching TRBD1. V gave up 2 bases and J gave up 6 bases; unmatched junction bases: 7. The CDR3 has 16 residues. Germline CDR1 and CDR2: MNHNY and SVGAGI (reference sequence). DNA of the CDR3: TGTGCCAGCAGTTACGGGTCCGGGACAGGGGGCGATGGCTACACCTTC. Residues: CASSYGSGTGGDGYTF.

The rearrangement joins TRBV20-1 to TRBJ1-1, with D uncertain. The germline CDR1 and CDR2 sequences are DFQATT and SNEGSKA (reference sequence). The CDR3 has 11 amino acids. The V end was cut by 8 bases, the J end by 0 bases, with 7 bases between. For the CDR3, the DNA is TGCAGTACTTTGATGAACACTGAAGCTTTCTTT. Amino acids: CSTLMNTEAFF.

This clone was seen a handful of times. The chain has TRBV9 and TRBJ2-5, with D tentatively TRBD1 (5 bases). The V end lost 1 base, the J end lost 3 bases, and 13 bases lay between the germline ends. The germline V gene has CDR1 SGDLS and CDR2 YYNGEE. This CDR3 has 15 residues. Here the CDR3 reads CASSVNPGSKETQYF. The DNA for the CDR3 is TGTGCCAGCAGCGTAAATCCAGGGTCTAAAGAGACCCAGTACTTC.

The V call is TRBV3-1 (or the pseudogene TRBV3-2), the J call TRBJ1-1; TRBD1 might be the D (6 bases). The CDR3 sequence is 14 residues long. Deletions cut 5 bases from V and 0 bases from J, with 10 bases between. Per germline, CDR1 LGHDT and CDR2 YNNKEL (reference sequence). CDR3: CASSARTVNTEAFF. CDR3 DNA sequence: TGTGCCAGCAGCGCCCGGACAGTGAACACTGAAGCTTTCTTT.